The 13 T cell receptor beta chains below come from one sample, sequenced in a study of CD8 T cells in ankylosing spondylitis. TCRdb called the 5' RACE reads again in MiXCR, with one record for every CDR3 protein. The sample lists 270,000 or so distinct CDR3 sequences; 18% were seen once. The sequenced material came from blood, either unsorted or a sorted T cell fraction (not recorded which). Receptors originate from a male donor with ankylosing spondylitis or in good health (not recorded which).

This clonotype appeared a few times. The V call is TRBV11-2, the J call TRBJ2-3; TRBD2 aligns across 10 bases. Germline V gives CDR1 SGHAT, CDR2 FQNNGV. Trimming took 4 bases from V and 8 from J; bases not matched to a gene: 21. The CDR3 covers 19 residues. The CDR3 protein is CASSSTGLAERGPDATQYF. The CDR3 DNA is TGTGCCAGCAGCTCGACTGGACTAGCGGAGAGGGGGCCAGACGCTACGCAGTATTTT.

The chain is built from TRBV12-5 and TRBJ2-1, with 9 nucleotides matching TRBD2. The germline gives CDR1 LGHNT, CDR2 FRNRAP. Unmatched junction bases numbered 5, after V lost 1 base and J lost 4 bases. The CDR3 covers 16 residues. CDR3 nucleotide sequence: TGTGCTAGTGGTTTGGATAGCGGGGGCGATTACAATGAGCAGTTCTTC. This translates into CASGLDSGGDYNEQFF.

The gene calls are TRBV20-1 and TRBJ2-5; D gene unclear. CDR1 and CDR2 (germline): DFQATT, SNEGSKA (reference sequence). There are 12 residues in the CDR3. Trimming removed 5 bases from V and 3 bases from J, with 10 bases in between. CDR3 residues: CSAGNPEETQYF. The CDR3 DNA follows: TGCAGTGCTGGAAACCCGGAAGAGACCCAGTACTTC.

The chain carries TRBV12-3 or TRBV12-4 and TRBJ2-4; TRBD2 aligns across 9 bases. The J segment lost 1 base and the V segment lost 6 bases, leaving 10 bases of the junction unmatched. This CDR3 has 17 residues. The CDR3 nucleotides read TGTGCCAGCAGGGCGACTAGCGGAGGGGGGGCCAAAAACATTCAGTACTTC. Translated, it gives CASRATSGGGAKNIQYF.

The chain recombines TRBV5-1 with TRBJ2-3, with 7 bases aligning to TRBD1. The CDR3 runs 14 residues. V lost 2 bases, J lost 7 bases, and 7 bases stayed unmatched. Germline CDR1 and CDR2: SGHRS and YFSETQ. CDR3 sequence reads: CASSLDREGYTQYF. CDR3 DNA sequence: TGCGCCAGCAGCTTAGACAGGGAAGGATATACGCAGTATTTT.

J is TRBJ2-3 and V is TRBV10-2; 9 nucleotides line up with TRBD2. V was clipped by 5 bases and J by 3 bases; unmatched bases: 6. Germline CDR1 and CDR2: WSHSY and SAAADI. This CDR3 region has 15 residues. The CDR3 loop reads CASSPGGRGTDTQYF. In DNA form, the CDR3 reads TGCGCCAGCAGTCCGGGCGGGAGGGGGACAGATACGCAGTATTTT.

The V call is TRBV4-1, the J call TRBJ2-7, with TRBD1 matching 11 bases. CDR1 MGHRA and CDR2 YSYEKL come from the germline V gene. Trimming cost V 1 base and J 6 bases; bases outside gene matches: 5. This CDR3 contains 15 residues. CDR3 region: CASSQGLDRGREQYF. The CDR3 coding sequence is TGCGCCAGCAGCCAAGGATTGGACAGGGGGCGCGAGCAGTACTTC.

This clonotype was seen a handful of times. The CDR3 is CASSDLTSNQPQHF. Written as DNA, the CDR3 is TGTGCCAGCAGTGACCTTACAAGCAATCAGCCCCAGCATTTT. This chain links TRBV27 with TRBJ1-5; D gene unclear. The CDR3 sequence is 14 residues long. Germline CDR1 is MNHEY and CDR2 is SMNVEV (reference sequence). V shed 5 bases and J shed 1 base, with 9 bases lying between them.

V is TRBV27 and J is TRBJ1-1; 11 nucleotides line up with TRBD1. The V gene end was trimmed by 7 bases and the J gene end by 4 bases; junction bases not matched to a gene: 5. This CDR3 is built from 14 residues. CDR1 and CDR2 from the germline V gene are MNHEY and SMNVEV (reference sequence). The CDR3 region is CASMDRGHGTEAFF. In DNA form, the CDR3 reads TGTGCCAGCATGGACAGGGGGCATGGCACTGAAGCTTTCTTT.

This clonotype has more than one count but fewer than ten. The chain carries TRBV9 and TRBJ2-7; the D gene is possibly TRBD2 (6 bases). The CDR3 consists of 15 residues. V lost 3 bases and J lost 2, with 15 bases in between. Looked up from germline, CDR1 is SGDLS and CDR2 is YYNGEE. The CDR3 nucleotides read TGTGCCAGCAGCGCCGGGGGACCCCAGACCTACGAGCAGTACTTC. Amino acids: CASSAGGPQTYEQYF.

The table lists this clonotype with a few counts. The chain recombines TRBV21-1 with TRBJ2-1; TRBD1, the D gene given by the table, was not confirmed from the DNA. TRBV21-1 counts as a pseudogene. The CDR3 is made up of 16 amino acids. CDR3 coding DNA: TGTGCCAGCAGCAGACCGGGACAGGGTACCAACAATGAGCAGTTCTTC. This codes for CASSRPGQGTNNEQFF.

The gene calls are TRBV15 and TRBJ2-1; D is ambiguous. The length of the CDR3 is 13 residues. From germline, CDR1 is LNHNV and CDR2 YYDKDF (reference sequence). Trimming left V 9 bases short and J 3 bases short, with 12 bases between. The CDR3 loop is CATGVPSYNEQFF. In DNA, the CDR3 is TGTGCCACTGGTGTGCCTAGCTACAATGAGCAGTTCTTC. The variable domain in full, completed from reference TRBV15 and TRBJ2-1, reads DAMVIQNPRYQVTQFGKPVTLSCSQTLNHNVMYWYQQKSSQAPKLLFHYYDKDFNNEADTPDNFQSRRPNTSFCFLDIRSPGLGDTAMYLCATGVPSYNEQFFGPGTRLTVL.

CDR3 region: CASSRPGQPLYF. The CDR3, as DNA: TGTGCCAGCAGTAGACCGGGACAGCCATTGTACTTC. The chain employs TRBV9 and TRBJ2-7, with 7 bases fitting TRBD1. The ends lost 5 bases at V and 12 bases at J; junction bases unmatched: 11. The germline CDR1 and CDR2 sequences are SGDLS and YYNGEE. The CDR3 contains 12 residues.